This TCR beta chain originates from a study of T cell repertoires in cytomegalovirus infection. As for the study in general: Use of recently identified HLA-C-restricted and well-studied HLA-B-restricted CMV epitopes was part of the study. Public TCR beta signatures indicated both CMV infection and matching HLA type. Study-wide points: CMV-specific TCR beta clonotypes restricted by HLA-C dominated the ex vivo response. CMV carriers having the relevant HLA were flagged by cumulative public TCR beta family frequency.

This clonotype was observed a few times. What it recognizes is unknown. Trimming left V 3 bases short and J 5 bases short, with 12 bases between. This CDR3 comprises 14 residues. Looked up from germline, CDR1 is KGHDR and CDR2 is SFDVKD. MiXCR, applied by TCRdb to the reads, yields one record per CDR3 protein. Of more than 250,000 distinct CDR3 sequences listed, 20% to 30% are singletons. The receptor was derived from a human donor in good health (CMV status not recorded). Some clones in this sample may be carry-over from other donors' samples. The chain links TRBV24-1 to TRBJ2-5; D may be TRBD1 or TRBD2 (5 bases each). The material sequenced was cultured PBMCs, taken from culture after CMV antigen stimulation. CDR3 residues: CATSDPQGVETQYF. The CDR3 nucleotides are TGTGCCACCAGTGATCCGCAGGGAGTTGAGACCCAGTACTTC.